What follows is one TCR beta chain and its context. This entry belongs to a study of shared T cell receptors in the human thymus. Germline-derived CDR1 and CDR2 are SGHDN and FVKESK. The CDR3 covers 14 residues. Trimming stripped 8 bases from V and 1 base from J, with 14 bases between. Data came from immunoSEQ multiplex PCR; TCRdb stores just in-frame clones and leaves some out. This sample yields hundreds of thousands of clones, of which approximately 80% are seen a single time; more than 0.01% belongs to the top ten. These data also featured in a second study, about human thymus T cells.

The TCR sequence derives from a boy under two years old with a congenital heart defect. The sequenced sample was thymocytes. The rearrangement uses TRBV14 and TRBJ2-5; a possible D gene is TRBD2 (6 bases). The CDR3 here is CASCLGGVQETQYF. CDR3 DNA: TGTGCCAGCTGCCTAGGAGGGGTCCAAGAGACCCAGTACTTC.